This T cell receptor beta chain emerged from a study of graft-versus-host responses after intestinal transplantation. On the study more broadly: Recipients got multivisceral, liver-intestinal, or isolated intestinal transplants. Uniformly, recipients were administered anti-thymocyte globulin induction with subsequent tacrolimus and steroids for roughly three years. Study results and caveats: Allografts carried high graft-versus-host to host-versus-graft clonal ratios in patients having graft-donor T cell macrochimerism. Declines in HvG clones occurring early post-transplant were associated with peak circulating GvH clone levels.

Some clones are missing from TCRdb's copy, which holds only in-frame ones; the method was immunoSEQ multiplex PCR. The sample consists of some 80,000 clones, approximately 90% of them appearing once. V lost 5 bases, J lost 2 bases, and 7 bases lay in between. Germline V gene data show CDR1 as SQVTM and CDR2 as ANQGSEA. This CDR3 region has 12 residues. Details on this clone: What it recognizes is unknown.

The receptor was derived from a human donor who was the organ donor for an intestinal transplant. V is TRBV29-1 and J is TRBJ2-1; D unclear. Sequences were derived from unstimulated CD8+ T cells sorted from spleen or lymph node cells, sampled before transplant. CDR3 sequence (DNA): TGCAGCGTTCACTCGACCTACAATGAGCAGTTCTTC. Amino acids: CSVHSTYNEQFF.